This record concerns one T cell receptor (beta chain) sequence. The sample is drawn from a study of blood T cell repertoires in COVID-19. Measured with immunoSEQ multiplex PCR; TCRdb has only the in-frame clones, and not every one. The table lists some 400,000 clones, 70% to 90% of them singletons. The germline CDR1 and CDR2 sequences are SGHRS and YFSETQ. Trimming left V 5 bases short and J 1 base short, with 12 bases between. This CDR3 region has 14 residues. The clonotype originates from a human donor in a cohort sampled during active COVID-19. This rearrangement joins TRBV5-1 to TRBJ1-1, with D possibly being TRBD1 (6 bases). Source material: peripheral blood. This CDR3 is CASRPGHSNTEAFF. The CDR3 DNA reads TGCGCCAGCAGACCGGGACACTCGAACACTGAAGCTTTCTTT.